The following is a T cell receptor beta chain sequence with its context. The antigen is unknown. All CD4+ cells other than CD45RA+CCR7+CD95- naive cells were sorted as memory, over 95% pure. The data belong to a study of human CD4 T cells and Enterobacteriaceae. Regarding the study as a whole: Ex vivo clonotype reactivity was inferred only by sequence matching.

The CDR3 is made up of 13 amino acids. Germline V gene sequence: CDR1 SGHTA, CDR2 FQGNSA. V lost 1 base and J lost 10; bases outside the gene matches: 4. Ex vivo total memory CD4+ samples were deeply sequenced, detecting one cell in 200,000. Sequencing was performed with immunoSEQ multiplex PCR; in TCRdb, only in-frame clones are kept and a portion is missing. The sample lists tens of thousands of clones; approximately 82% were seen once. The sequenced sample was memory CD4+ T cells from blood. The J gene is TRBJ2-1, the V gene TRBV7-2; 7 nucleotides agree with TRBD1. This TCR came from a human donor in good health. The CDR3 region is CASSLEGGQEQFF. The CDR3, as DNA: TGTGCCAGCAGCTTAGAAGGGGGACAGGAGCAGTTCTTC.